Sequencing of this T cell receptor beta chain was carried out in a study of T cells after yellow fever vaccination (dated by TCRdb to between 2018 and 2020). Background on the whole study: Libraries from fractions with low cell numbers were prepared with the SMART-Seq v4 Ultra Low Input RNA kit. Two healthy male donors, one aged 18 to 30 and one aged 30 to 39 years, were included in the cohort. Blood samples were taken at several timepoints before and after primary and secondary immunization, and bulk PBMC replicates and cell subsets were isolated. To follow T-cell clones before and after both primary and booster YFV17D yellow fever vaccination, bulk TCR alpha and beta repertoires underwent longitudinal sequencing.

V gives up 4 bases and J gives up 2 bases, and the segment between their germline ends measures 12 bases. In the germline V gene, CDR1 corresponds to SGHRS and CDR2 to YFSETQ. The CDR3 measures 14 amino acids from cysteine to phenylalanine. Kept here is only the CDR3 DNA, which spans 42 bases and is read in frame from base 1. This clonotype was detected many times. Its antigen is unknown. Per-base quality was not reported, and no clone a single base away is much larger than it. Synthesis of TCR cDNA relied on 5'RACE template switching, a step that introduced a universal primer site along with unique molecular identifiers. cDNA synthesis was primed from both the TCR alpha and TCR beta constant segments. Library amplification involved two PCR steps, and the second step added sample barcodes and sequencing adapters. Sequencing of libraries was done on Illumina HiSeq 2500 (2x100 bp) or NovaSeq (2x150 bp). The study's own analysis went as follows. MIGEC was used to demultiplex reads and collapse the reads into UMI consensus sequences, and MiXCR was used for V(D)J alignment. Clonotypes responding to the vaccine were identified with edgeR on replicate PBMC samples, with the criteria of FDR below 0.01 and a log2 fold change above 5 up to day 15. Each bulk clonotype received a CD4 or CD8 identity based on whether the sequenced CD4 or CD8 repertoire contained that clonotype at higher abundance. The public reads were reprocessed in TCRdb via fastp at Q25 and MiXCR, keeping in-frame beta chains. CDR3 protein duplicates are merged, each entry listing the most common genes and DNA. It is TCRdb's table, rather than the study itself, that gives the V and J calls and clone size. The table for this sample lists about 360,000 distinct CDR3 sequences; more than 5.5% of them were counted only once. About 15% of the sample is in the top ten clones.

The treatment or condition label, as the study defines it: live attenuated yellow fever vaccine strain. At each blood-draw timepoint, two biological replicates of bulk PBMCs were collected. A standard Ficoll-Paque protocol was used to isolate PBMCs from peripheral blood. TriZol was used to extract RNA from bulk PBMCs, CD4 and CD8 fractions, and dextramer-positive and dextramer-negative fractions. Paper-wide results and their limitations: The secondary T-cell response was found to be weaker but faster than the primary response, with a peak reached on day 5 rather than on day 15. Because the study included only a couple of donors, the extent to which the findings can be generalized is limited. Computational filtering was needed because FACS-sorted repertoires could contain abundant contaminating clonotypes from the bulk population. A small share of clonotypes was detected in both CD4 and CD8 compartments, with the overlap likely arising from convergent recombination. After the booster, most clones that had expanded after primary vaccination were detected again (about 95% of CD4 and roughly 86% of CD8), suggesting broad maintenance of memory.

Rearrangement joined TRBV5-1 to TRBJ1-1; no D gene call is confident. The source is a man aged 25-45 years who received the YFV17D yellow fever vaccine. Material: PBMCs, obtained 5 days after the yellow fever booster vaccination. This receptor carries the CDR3 CASSRTDTNTEAFF. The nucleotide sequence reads TGCGCCAGCAGCCGGACGGATACTAACACTGAAGCTTTCTTT.